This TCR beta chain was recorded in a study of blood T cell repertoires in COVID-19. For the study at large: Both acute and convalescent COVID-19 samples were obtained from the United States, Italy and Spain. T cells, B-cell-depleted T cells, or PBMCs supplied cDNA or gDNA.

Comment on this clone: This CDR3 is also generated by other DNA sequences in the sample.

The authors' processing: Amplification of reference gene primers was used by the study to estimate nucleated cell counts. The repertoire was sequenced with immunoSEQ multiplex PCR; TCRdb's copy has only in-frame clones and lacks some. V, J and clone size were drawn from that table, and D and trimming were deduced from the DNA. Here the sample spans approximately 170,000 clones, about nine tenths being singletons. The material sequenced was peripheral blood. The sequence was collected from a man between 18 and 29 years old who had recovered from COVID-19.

CDR3 sequence reads: CASSYRGYTEAFF. The CDR3 nucleotides are TGTGCCAGCAGTTACAGGGGTTACACTGAAGCTTTCTTT. The chain employs TRBV6-5 and TRBJ1-1, with D possibly being TRBD1 (5 bases). The CDR3 runs to 13 residues. In germline, CDR1 is MNHEY, CDR2 SVGAGI. V was trimmed by 2 bases and J by 3 bases, leaving 7 bases between them.